Below are 27 T cell receptor beta chains sequenced from a single sample in a study of blood T cell repertoires in COVID-19. TCRdb's copy holds only in-frame clones and misses some; the assay was immunoSEQ multiplex PCR. The sample has roughly 360,000 clones, 81% seen once; the top ten hold more than 1%. Sequences were obtained from peripheral blood. The receptors derive from a human donor with acute or convalescent COVID-19. The donor label of this sample is uncertain.

The rearrangement links TRBV12-3 or TRBV12-4 to TRBJ1-1, with a tentative D call TRBD1 (5 bases). The CDR3 is made up of 12 amino acids. V was clipped by 3 bases and J by 8 bases, with 10 bases between them. The CDR3: CASSFFQGEAFF. In DNA form, the CDR3 reads TGTGCCAGCAGTTTTTTCCAGGGAGAAGCTTTCTTT.

This clone was recorded many times. This rearrangement joins TRBV5-1 to TRBJ2-1; maybe TRBD2 (5 bases). V was shortened by 7 bases and J by 2 bases, with 10 bases between the two germline ends. CDR3 length equals 13 residues. Germline V gene lookup returns CDR1 SGHRS and CDR2 YFSETQ. The CDR3 bases are TGCGCCAGCGGTTGGACTCCCTACAATGAGCAGTTCTTC. Translation gives CASGWTPYNEQFF.

The genes are TRBV6-1 and TRBJ2-3, with 7 bases that match TRBD2. The CDR3 has 16 residues. Germline assignment: CDR1 MNHNS and CDR2 SASEGT. Trimming took 7 bases from V and 3 from J; bases not matched to a gene: 13. The DNA of the CDR3 is TGTGCCAGCAATAAAGCAGCGGGATTTGGTACAGATACGCAGTATTTT. It is translated as CASNKAAGFGTDTQYF.

This chain links TRBV15 with TRBJ2-2, with D perhaps matching TRBD1 (6 bases). Per germline, CDR1 LNHNV and CDR2 YYDKDF (reference sequence). This CDR3 region has 16 residues. V was clipped by 2 bases and J by 2 bases, with 12 bases between them. This chain's CDR3 is CATSRPGTTNTGELFF. CDR3 bases: TGTGCCACCAGCAGACCCGGGACAACTAACACCGGGGAGCTGTTTTTT.

The V call is TRBV6-5, the J call TRBJ1-2; TRBD1 might be the D (5 bases). V gave up 5 bases and J gave up 4 bases, with 11 bases separating them. Germline V gene sequence: CDR1 MNHEY, CDR2 SVGAGI. The CDR3 consists of 13 residues. The CDR3: CASSTLGLYGYTF. CDR3 DNA: TGTGCCAGCAGTACCCTGGGGCTCTATGGCTACACCTTC.

The V gene is TRBV7-9, the J gene TRBJ1-1, with D hard to call. The CDR3 is 14 residues long. The V gene's germline CDR1 is SEHNR and CDR2 FQNEAQ (reference sequence). V lost 5 bases to trimming and J lost 5 bases, with 15 bases between them. CDR3 sequence: CASSPSGGRTEAFF. CDR3 nucleotide sequence: TGTGCCAGCAGCCCAAGCGGTGGAAGAACTGAAGCTTTCTTT.

The gene calls are TRBV6-1 and TRBJ1-5; D is ambiguous. The CDR3 is 15 residues long. Trimming removed 5 bases at V and 0 bases at J, with 11 bases between. Germline CDR1 reads MNHNS; CDR2 reads SASEGT. CDR3 sequence: CASSPQDNSNQPQHF. In DNA form, the CDR3 reads TGTGCCAGCAGTCCCCAGGATAATAGCAATCAGCCCCAGCATTTT.

V is TRBV5-1 and J is TRBJ1-2; 10 positions agree with TRBD1. The ends lost 4 bases at V and 3 bases at J; junction bases unmatched: 12. CDR1 is SGHRS, CDR2 YFSETQ, per germline. The CDR3 extends over 17 amino acids. The CDR3 reads CASSPRPGQGLDYGYTF. For the CDR3, the DNA is TGCGCCAGCAGCCCCCGCCCGGGACAGGGGCTGGACTATGGCTACACCTTC.

The chain joins TRBV10-2 to TRBJ2-7, with D possibly being TRBD2 (6 bases). The germline V gene has CDR1 WSHSY and CDR2 SAAADI. CDR3 length: 13 residues. With 6 bases removed from V and 0 bases from J, the gap between germline ends came to 9 bases. The CDR3 DNA is TGCGCCAGCAGGGAGGGGAGCTCCTACGAGCAGTACTTC. Its translation: CASREGSSYEQYF.

This clone was observed a few times. V is TRBV27 and J is TRBJ1-2; the D gene is possibly TRBD1 (6 bases). V lost 5 bases and J lost 6, with 13 bases in between. CDR1 is MNHEY and CDR2 is SMNVEV in the germline V gene (reference sequence). The CDR3 is made up of 13 amino acids. Here the CDR3 reads CASSPTGINGYTF. Here the CDR3 DNA reads TGTGCCAGCAGTCCAACAGGGATCAATGGCTACACCTTC.

This clone has more than one count but fewer than ten. This sequence joins TRBV28 and TRBJ1-2, with D maybe TRBD1 (5 bases). The CDR3 extends over 13 amino acids. From germline, CDR1 is MDHEN and CDR2 SYDVKM. V lost 5 bases and J 4 bases, leaving 11 bases between the germline ends. The CDR3: CASSNGRGYGYTF. DNA for the CDR3: TGTGCCAGCAGTAACGGGAGGGGCTATGGCTACACCTTC.

Here the CDR3 DNA reads TGCGCCAGCAGCTTGGATGGGACAGTTACCGGGGAGCTGTTTTTT. Protein product: CASSLDGTVTGELFF. The gene calls are TRBV5-1 and TRBJ2-2, with 7 bases aligning to TRBD1. Germline CDR1 SGHRS, CDR2 YFSETQ. The J segment lost 5 bases and the V segment lost 0 bases, leaving 4 bases of the junction unmatched. The CDR3 contains 15 residues.

CDR3 in amino acids: CAWSTGRRAGGNTIYF. In nucleotides, the CDR3 is TGTGCCTGGAGTACAGGACGACGGGCAGGAGGAAACACCATATATTTT. J is TRBJ1-3 and V is TRBV30; D possibly corresponds to TRBD1 (5 bases). CDR3 length equals 16 residues. From germline, CDR1 is GTSNPN and CDR2 SVGIG (reference sequence). V lost 2 bases and J 4 bases, leaving 18 bases between the germline ends. The variable domain in full, with the rest retrieved from reference TRBV30 and TRBJ1-3, is SQTIHQWPATLVQPVGSPLSLECTVEGTSNPNLYWYRQAAGRGLQLLFYSVGIGQISSEVPQNLSASRPQDRQFILSSKKLLLSDSGFYLCAWSTGRRAGGNTIYFGEGSWLTVV.

The chain links TRBV29-1 to TRBJ1-1; maybe TRBD1 (6 bases). Trimming stripped 6 bases from V and 1 base from J, with 15 bases between. From germline, CDR1 is SQVTM and CDR2 ANQGSEA. The CDR3 has 14 amino acids. The CDR3 protein is CSVQPRGGNTEAFF. The CDR3 bases are TGCAGCGTACAACCCAGAGGGGGGAACACTGAAGCTTTCTTT.

This chain connects TRBV13 to TRBJ1-2; 8 positions match TRBD1. CDR1 and CDR2 (germline): PRHDT, FYEKMQ (reference sequence). The CDR3 is 17 residues long. The trim removed 5 bases at V and 4 bases at J, leaving 15 bases unmatched. In DNA form, the CDR3 reads TGTGCCAGCAGCATTGGGACAGGAGGTCCCCTATCCTATGGCTACACCTTC. It specifies CASSIGTGGPLSYGYTF.

The chain uses TRBV18 and TRBJ1-4, with TRBD1 matching over 7 bases. Germline CDR1 is KGHSH and CDR2 is LQKENI. V shed 3 bases and J 2 bases; nucleotides not matched to a gene: 3. The CDR3 spans 15 residues. The CDR3 DNA follows: TGTGCCAGCTCACCGGTCAGGGGGACTAATGAAAAACTGTTTTTT. It codes for CASSPVRGTNEKLFF.

This chain links TRBV6-2 or TRBV6-3 with TRBJ1-2, with 10 bases identical to TRBD1. This CDR3 spans 18 amino acids. CDR1 and CDR2 (germline): MNHEY, SVGEGT. With 2 bases clipped from V and 4 bases from J, the junction kept 13 bases outside the gene matches. CDR3 loop: CASSYGPETGGLFYGYTF. DNA of the CDR3: TGTGCCAGCAGTTACGGACCGGAGACAGGGGGCCTCTTCTATGGCTACACCTTC.

The chain carries TRBV24-1 and TRBJ2-1, with D tentatively TRBD2 (5 bases). From germline, CDR1 is KGHDR and CDR2 SFDVKD. The CDR3 contains 14 residues. V lost 6 bases, J lost 2 bases, and 10 bases lay in between. The CDR3 coding sequence is TGTGCCACCAGTACCCGGGAAGCCTACAATGAGCAGTTCTTC. Encoded protein: CATSTREAYNEQFF.

This clone showed up just once. The sample holds other DNA sequences that translate to the same CDR3. This chain links TRBV5-1 with TRBJ1-1, with unresolved D. Germline V lookup: CDR1 SGHRS, CDR2 YFSETQ. V was trimmed by 0 bases and J by 1 base, leaving 7 bases between them. The CDR3 has 14 residues. CDR3 sequence: CASSLGSGNTEAFF. The CDR3 DNA is TGCGCCAGCAGCTTGGGTTCGGGGAACACTGAAGCTTTCTTT.

This chain uses TRBV7-2 with TRBJ2-1; possibly TRBD2 for D (6 bases). The CDR3 loop spans 17 amino acids. Per germline, CDR1 SGHTA and CDR2 FQGNSA. Trimming shortened V by 5 bases and J by 3 bases, and 20 bases separated the two germline ends. The CDR3 bases are TGTGCCAGCAGCCGCTGGGAGGCCTCTACACTCTACAATGAGCAGTTCTTC. Protein product: CASSRWEASTLYNEQFF.

The chain carries TRBV5-1 and TRBJ2-1, with D unresolved. With 1 base removed from V and 4 bases from J, the gap between germline ends came to 6 bases. CDR1 SGHRS and CDR2 YFSETQ come from the germline V gene. CDR3 length equals 13 residues. As DNA, the CDR3 is TGCGCCAGCAGCTTGAAACAGTACAATGAGCAGTTCTTC. It encodes CASSLKQYNEQFF.

This clone has only one observation. The J gene is TRBJ1-1, the V gene TRBV9; D may be TRBD1 (6 bases). Trimming cost V 4 bases and J 3 bases, with 13 bases left between them. The germline V gene has CDR1 SGDLS and CDR2 YYNGEE. The length of the CDR3 is 14 residues. The chain's CDR3 is CASSLQGGDTEAFF. Written as DNA, the CDR3 is TGTGCCAGCAGCCTACAGGGAGGGGACACTGAAGCTTTCTTT.

In nucleotides, the CDR3 is TGTGCCAGCAGCTCGGGACAGGTTCACACTGAAGCTTTCTTT. Protein: CASSSGQVHTEAFF. The chain links TRBV7-9 to TRBJ1-1, with 8 nucleotides matching TRBD1. Germline V gives CDR1 SEHNR, CDR2 FQNEAQ (reference sequence). The V gene end was trimmed by 4 bases and the J gene end by 3 bases; junction bases not matched to a gene: 4. The CDR3 is made up of 14 amino acids.

This sequence joins TRBV6-5 and TRBJ1-1; tentative D call: TRBD1 (5 bases). The germline CDR1 and CDR2 sequences are MNHEY and SVGAGI. V lost 2 bases, J lost 3 bases, and 13 bases lay in between. The CDR3 covers 15 residues. CDR3 loop: CASSYARPRDTEAFF. The CDR3 DNA reads TGTGCCAGCAGTTACGCTAGGCCCAGGGACACTGAAGCTTTCTTT.

This sequence joins TRBV6-5 and TRBJ1-1; D call uncertain. V lost 3 bases, J lost 11 bases, and 10 bases lay in between. CDR3 size: 11 residues. Germline CDR1 and CDR2: MNHEY and SVGAGI. The CDR3 DNA reads as TGTGCCAGCAGTTATCTCGAACAGGCTTTCTTT. Translated: CASSYLEQAFF.

Of note for this clone: Other DNA sequences in the same sample also yield this CDR3. The rearrangement links TRBV18 to TRBJ2-5; 7 bases map to TRBD1. CDR1 and CDR2 (germline): KGHSH, LQKENI. J gave up 2 bases and V 3 bases, and 0 bases lay outside the gene matches. The CDR3 loop spans 13 amino acids. The chain's CDR3 is CASSPGQQETQYF. CDR3 sequence (DNA): TGTGCCAGCTCACCGGGACAGCAAGAGACCCAGTACTTC. The full variable domain, rest sourced from reference TRBV18 and TRBJ2-5, is NAGVMQNPRHLVRRRGQEARLRCSPMKGHSHVYWYRQLPEEGLKFMVYLQKENIIDESGMPKERFSAEFPKEGPSILRIQQVVRGDSAAYFCASSPGQQETQYFGPGTRLLVL.

This chain links TRBV2 with TRBJ2-7, with 9 bases aligning to TRBD1. The CDR3 runs 15 residues. Germline assignment: CDR1 SNHLY and CDR2 FYNNEI. V was clipped by 5 bases and J by 3 bases; unmatched bases: 8. This chain's CDR3 is CASSSQGQGRYEQYF. Written as DNA, the CDR3 is TGTGCCAGCAGTTCCCAGGGACAGGGACGCTACGAGCAGTACTTC.